This T cell receptor beta chain is from a study of spatial heterogeneity in lung cancer. At the level of the study: There were, on average, more than eight raw-read appearances for each unique TCR and UMI combination.

This clonotype was counted a few times. Time point defined: sample taken at primary tumor resection. Tumor, nontumor lung or frozen PBMC supplied whole RNA, sequenced without sorting. Samples came from approximately 65 TRACERx patients with untreated early-stage lung cancer. Using its own MiXCR run on the 5' RACE reads, TCRdb lists one record per CDR3 protein. The table has 45,000 to 65,000 distinct CDR3 sequences, about 7% seen once; the top ten hold approximately 2.6%. Trimming took off 6 bases at V and 0 bases at J, with 18 bases between the two ends. This CDR3 is 17 amino acids long. Germline CDR1 reads SGHAT; CDR2 reads FQNNGV.

This chain links TRBV11-2 with TRBJ2-1, with D maybe TRBD1 (5 bases). The TCR comes from a female donor with early-stage non-small cell lung cancer. Specimen: PBMCs, collected at surgery. Written as DNA, the CDR3 is TGTGCCAGCAGTTCAACCCGAAGACAGAGCTCCTACAATGAGCAGTTCTTC. This sequence encodes CASSSTRRQSSYNEQFF.